This entry lists 32 T cell receptor beta chains sequenced from one sample in a study of blood T cell repertoires in COVID-19. Clones were sequenced by immunoSEQ multiplex PCR, and TCRdb holds only the in-frame ones, with some missing. The table has 200,000 to 250,000 clones, 80% to 95% seen once. The sequencing input was peripheral blood. The receptors originated from a man in his sixties with COVID-19, enrolled during active disease.

The chain has TRBV21-1 and TRBJ1-5. TRBV21-1 is marked as a pseudogene. The CDR3 is 18 residues long. The CDR3 bases are TGTGCCAGCAGCAAAGAGCGTTGGGCGGGGAGGGGCAATCAGCCCCAGCATTTT. Residues: CASSKERWAGRGNQPQHF.

CDR3 sequence (DNA): TGTGCCTGGGGCCGAACACGAACTAGCGGGGCGTTTCAGGATACGCAGTATTTT. Protein: CAWGRTRTSGAFQDTQYF. The genes are TRBV30 and TRBJ2-3; 10 positions agree with TRBD2. The CDR3 runs to 18 residues. V shed 5 bases and J 6 bases; nucleotides not matched to a gene: 20. Germline V gene data show CDR1 as GTSNPN and CDR2 as SVGIG (reference sequence).

The J gene is TRBJ1-2, the V gene TRBV15, with D uncertain. This CDR3 has 13 amino acids. V was clipped by 0 bases and J by 4 bases, with 6 bases between them. Looked up from germline, CDR1 is LNHNV and CDR2 is YYDKDF (reference sequence). The CDR3 reads CATSRDRSYGYTF. The CDR3 nucleotides are TGTGCCACCAGCAGAGACAGGTCCTATGGCTACACCTTC.

This clone was recorded once. V usage is TRBV29-1 and J usage is TRBJ2-4, with D hard to call. The V gene lost 0 bases and the J gene lost 1 base, with 13 bases spanning the gap. The CDR3 extends over 16 amino acids. Germline loops: CDR1 SQVTM, CDR2 ANQGSEA. The CDR3 DNA sequence: TGCAGCGTTGAAGATCAGGTGCCCAGGGCCAAAAACATTCAGTACTTC. It is translated as CSVEDQVPRAKNIQYF.

Only one count was recorded for this clone. The chain couples TRBV4-1 to TRBJ1-4; D perhaps matches TRBD1 (6 bases). CDR1 MGHRA and CDR2 YSYEKL come from the germline V gene. This CDR3 region has 15 residues. Trimming took 0 bases from V and 6 from J, leaving 11 bases between them. The CDR3, as DNA: TGCGCCAGCAGCCAAGATGGGGCAGGGGATGAAAAACTGTTTTTT. It encodes CASSQDGAGDEKLFF.

The J gene is TRBJ2-7, the V gene TRBV7-6; TRBD1 matches at 7 bases. Germline V gene lookup returns CDR1 SGHVS and CDR2 FNYEAQ. This CDR3 has 17 residues. The J segment lost 3 bases and the V segment lost 3 bases, leaving 14 bases of the junction unmatched. CDR3 nucleotides: TGTGCCAGCAGCTTTCCCCCCCAGGGGGTAAAGGACTACGAGCAGTACTTC. Encoded protein: CASSFPPQGVKDYEQYF.

J is TRBJ2-1 and V is TRBV28; TRBD2 matches 10 bases. The germline V gene has CDR1 MDHEN and CDR2 SYDVKM. CDR3 size: 13 residues. V lost 7 bases to trimming and J lost 14 bases; unmatched junction nucleotides: 11. DNA of the CDR3: TGTGCCAGCATCGCTCTGGGAGCGGGGGGGGAGTTCTTC. Its translation: CASIALGAGGEFF.

The DNA for the CDR3 is TGTGCCAGCACCGAACAGTTTAATGAAAAACTGTTTTTT. Protein product: CASTEQFNEKLFF. J is TRBJ1-4 and V is TRBV6-6; D is undetermined. V dropped 7 bases and J dropped 4 bases, with 10 bases sitting between them. From germline, CDR1 is MNHNY and CDR2 SVGAGI (reference sequence). The CDR3 is made up of 13 amino acids.

The chain links TRBV7-2 to TRBJ2-7; the D gene is possibly TRBD1 (6 bases). The CDR3 runs to 15 residues. Trimming shortened V by 5 bases and J by 2 bases, and 16 bases separated the two germline ends. Germline CDR1 SGHTA, CDR2 FQGNSA. CDR3 residues: CASSNGQFSPYEQYF. CDR3 DNA sequence: TGTGCCAGCAGCAACGGACAGTTTAGTCCCTACGAGCAGTACTTC.

The chain couples TRBV6-5 to TRBJ1-5; possibly TRBD1 for D (5 bases). Trimming removed 2 bases at V and 1 base at J, with 6 bases between. The length of the CDR3 is 14 residues. Germline CDR1 reads MNHEY; CDR2 reads SVGAGI. The CDR3 DNA reads as TGTGCCAGCAGTTACAAGGGGAGCAATCAGCCCCAGCATTTT. Its translation: CASSYKGSNQPQHF.

This chain links TRBV7-9 with TRBJ2-3; no clear D gene. The CDR3 spans 15 residues. Germline V gives CDR1 SEHNR, CDR2 FQNEAQ (reference sequence). Deletions cut 5 bases from V and 4 bases from J, with 16 bases between. The CDR3 spells CASSPVGLSADTQYF. The CDR3 DNA follows: TGTGCCAGCAGCCCTGTCGGCCTAAGCGCAGATACGCAGTATTTT.

This clone has only one observation. V is TRBV10-3 and J is TRBJ1-5, with D hard to call. The length of the CDR3 is 14 residues. Trimming pared 3 bases from V and 3 bases from J, leaving 9 bases between. Germline V gene lookup returns CDR1 ENHRY and CDR2 SYGVKD. The chain's CDR3 is CAISDNTYNQPQHF. The CDR3 DNA reads as TGTGCCATCAGTGATAATACTTACAATCAGCCCCAGCATTTT.

The V gene is TRBV28, the J gene TRBJ1-4; D may be TRBD1 (5 bases). Germline V gene data show CDR1 as MDHEN and CDR2 as SYDVKM. The V end was cut by 5 bases, the J end by 5 bases, with 15 bases between. The CDR3 extends over 15 amino acids. This CDR3 reads CASSPTGFFNEKLFF. The CDR3 nucleotides read TGTGCCAGCAGTCCTACAGGTTTTTTCAATGAAAAACTGTTTTTT.

CDR3 DNA sequence: TGTGCCAGCAGCGTATCGTGGCAGAAGTACAATGAGCAGTTCTTC. Amino acid sequence: CASSVSWQKYNEQFF. This chain uses TRBV9 with TRBJ2-1; no firm D call. Trimming took off 1 base at V and 4 bases at J, with 12 bases between the two ends. The CDR3 loop spans 15 amino acids. From germline, CDR1 is SGDLS and CDR2 YYNGEE.

V is TRBV10-3 and J is TRBJ1-3, with D uncertain. Trimming shortened V by 7 bases and J by 0 bases, and 7 bases separated the two germline ends. The germline gives CDR1 ENHRY, CDR2 SYGVKD. This CDR3 has 13 residues. The CDR3 sequence: CAIKAASGNTIYF. The DNA for the CDR3 is TGTGCCATCAAGGCGGCCTCTGGAAACACCATATATTTT.

J is TRBJ2-7 and V is TRBV5-1; weak D call: TRBD1 (5 bases). From germline, CDR1 is SGHRS and CDR2 YFSETQ. Trimming removed 2 bases from V and 6 bases from J, with 15 bases in between. The CDR3 has 14 residues. CDR3 DNA: TGCGCCAGCAGCTTTAGCAGGGTTGGTGCCGAGCAGTACTTC. Translation gives CASSFSRVGAEQYF.

The chain links TRBV6-6 to TRBJ2-1; 10 nucleotides align to TRBD2. J lost 8 bases, V lost 6 bases, and 7 bases had no gene match. Germline V gene sequence: CDR1 MNHNY, CDR2 SVGAGI (reference sequence). CDR3 length: 14 amino acids. The CDR3 DNA sequence: TGTGCCAGCAGCACTAGCGGGGAGATTTATGAGCAGTTCTTC. Encoded protein: CASSTSGEIYEQFF.

The V call is TRBV7-2, the J call TRBJ2-3; D is ambiguous. The CDR3 has 13 amino acids. Germline CDR1 is SGHTA and CDR2 is FQGNSA. The V gene lost 5 bases and the J gene lost 0 bases, with 6 bases spanning the gap. The CDR3 protein is CASSRPSTDTQYF. CDR3 DNA sequence: TGTGCCAGCAGCCGTCCTAGCACAGATACGCAGTATTTT.

The V call is TRBV7-8, the J call TRBJ2-3, with 7 bases aligning to TRBD2. Losses at the gene ends were 2 bases for V and 1 base for J; bases not matched to a gene: 9. CDR3 size: 17 residues. Germline loops: CDR1 SGHVS, CDR2 FQNEAQ. DNA for the CDR3: TGTGCCAGCAGCTTATATCGCGGGAGAGCTGGCACAGATACGCAGTATTTT. Residues: CASSLYRGRAGTDTQYF.

V and J are TRBV6-5 and TRBJ1-2; 9 bases line up with TRBD1. This CDR3 spans 14 amino acids. Germline V gives CDR1 MNHEY, CDR2 SVGAGI. The J segment lost 5 bases and the V segment lost 5 bases, leaving 6 bases of the junction unmatched. DNA for the CDR3: TGTGCCAGCAGTACGGACAGGGGTCGGTATGGCTACACCTTC. Translating gives CASSTDRGRYGYTF.

The gene calls are TRBV25-1 and TRBJ1-3; perhaps TRBD1 as D (5 bases). The CDR3 runs to 14 residues. V was trimmed by 6 bases and J by 0 bases, leaving 9 bases between them. Germline loops: CDR1 MGHDK, CDR2 SYGVNS. The CDR3 DNA sequence: TGTGCCAGCAGCTTCAGGGACTCTGGAAACACCATATATTTT. This sequence encodes CASSFRDSGNTIYF.

The J gene is TRBJ2-2, the V gene TRBV11-2, with D tentatively TRBD1 (6 bases). Germline CDR1 SGHAT, CDR2 FQNNGV. This CDR3 is built from 14 residues. The V and J ends lost 3 bases and 6 bases respectively, with 11 bases between them. CDR3 nucleotides: TGTGCCAGCAGCTTCGGGACAAATTCCGGGGAGCTGTTTTTT. Protein sequence: CASSFGTNSGELFF.

The V and J genes are TRBV18 and TRBJ2-5, with D perhaps TRBD2 (6 bases). Trimming took off 3 bases at V and 0 bases at J, with 14 bases between the two ends. CDR1 and CDR2 from the germline V gene are KGHSH and LQKENI. This CDR3 region has 16 residues. The CDR3 DNA sequence: TGTGCCAGCTCACCTCGCAACCGGGACTACCAAGAGACCCAGTACTTC. It specifies CASSPRNRDYQETQYF.

As regards this clone: The sample holds other DNA sequences that translate to the same CDR3. This sequence joins TRBV3-1 (or the pseudogene TRBV3-2) and TRBJ1-1; TRBD1 aligns across 7 bases. The CDR3 covers 15 residues. Trimming at V came to 5 bases and at J to 1 base, leaving 7 bases not matched to a gene. Germline CDR1 reads LGHDT; CDR2 reads YNNKEL (reference sequence). The CDR3 is CASSAHRGENTEAFF. The CDR3, as DNA: TGTGCCAGCAGCGCACACAGGGGTGAGAACACTGAAGCTTTCTTT.

Here the CDR3 reads CASSSLSTDTQYF. The CDR3 DNA follows: TGTGCCAGTAGTTCACTTAGCACAGATACGCAGTATTTT. V is TRBV19 and J is TRBJ2-3; D remains ambiguous. The CDR3 length is 13 residues. Germline loops: CDR1 LNHDA, CDR2 SQIVND (reference sequence). Deletions cut 5 bases from V and 0 bases from J, with 6 bases between. Looking up the rest from reference TRBV19 and TRBJ2-3 gives the full variable domain: DGGITQSPKYLFRKEGQNVTLSCEQNLNHDAMYWYRQDPGQGLRLIYYSQIVNDFQKGDIAEGYSVSREKKESFPLTVTSAQKNPTAFYLCASSSLSTDTQYFGPGTRLTVL.

The J gene is TRBJ1-1, the V gene TRBV18; D is possibly TRBD1 (5 bases). Germline V gives CDR1 KGHSH, CDR2 LQKENI. The CDR3 is made up of 16 amino acids. Between the trimmed V and J ends, which lost 1 base and 5 bases, there was a span of 17 bases. CDR3 bases: TGTGCCAGCTCACCACAATTGGCGGGGGGAATGACTGAAGCTTTCTTT. This codes for CASSPQLAGGMTEAFF.

This clone came up a few times. This rearrangement joins TRBV6-5 to TRBJ2-7; possible D gene TRBD1, 5 bases. This CDR3 comprises 16 residues. The germline V and J ends were trimmed by 2 bases and 0 bases, with 14 bases remaining between them. Per the germline V gene, CDR1 is MNHEY and CDR2 is SVGAGI. CDR3 in amino acids: CASSYRTGDLSYEQYF. In DNA, the CDR3 is TGTGCCAGCAGTTACCGCACAGGCGACCTCTCCTACGAGCAGTACTTC.

V gene TRBV4-1 combines with J gene TRBJ2-2; TRBD2 might be the D (6 bases). The germline V gene has CDR1 MGHRA and CDR2 YSYEKL. Deletions cut 0 bases from V and 2 bases from J, with 13 bases between. The CDR3 consists of 17 residues. The CDR3: CASSQDPLRGNTGELFF. As DNA, the CDR3 is TGCGCCAGCAGCCAAGACCCACTGCGGGGCAACACCGGGGAGCTGTTTTTT.

The CDR3: CASSPRSDLLSYNEQFF. The CDR3 nucleotides read TGTGCCAGCAGCCCCAGGTCGGACTTACTCTCCTACAATGAGCAGTTCTTC. The chain carries TRBV9 and TRBJ2-1, with D possibly being TRBD2 (5 bases). With 4 bases removed from V and 0 bases from J, the gap between germline ends came to 17 bases. There are 17 residues in the CDR3. Per germline, CDR1 SGDLS and CDR2 YYNGEE.

V usage is TRBV15 and J usage is TRBJ1-2; D is undetermined. CDR3 length: 16 residues. Germline V gene lookup returns CDR1 LNHNV and CDR2 YYDKDF (reference sequence). Between the trimmed V and J ends, which lost 3 bases and 6 bases, there was a span of 20 bases. CDR3 sequence reads: CATSSRRSPGTDGYTF. CDR3 in DNA: TGTGCCACCAGCAGCAGAAGAAGCCCGGGAACGGATGGCTACACCTTC.

This clone was recorded only once. J is TRBJ1-2 and V is TRBV14; unclear D gene. Trimming stripped 3 bases from V and 6 bases from J, with 8 bases between. The CDR3 extends over 12 amino acids. Germline loops: CDR1 SGHDN, CDR2 FVKESK. The CDR3 here is CASSQARNGYTF. The CDR3 DNA sequence: TGTGCCAGCAGCCAGGCCAGGAATGGCTACACCTTC.

The V gene is TRBV19, the J gene TRBJ1-1, with TRBD1 as a possible D gene (6 bases). This CDR3 region has 15 residues. Between the trimmed V and J ends, which lost 4 bases and 1 base, there was a span of 13 bases. The germline V gene has CDR1 LNHDA and CDR2 SQIVND (reference sequence). The CDR3 region has the DNA TGTGCCAGTAGTAGCAGGACAGATTGGAACACTGAAGCTTTCTTT. Amino acid sequence: CASSSRTDWNTEAFF.